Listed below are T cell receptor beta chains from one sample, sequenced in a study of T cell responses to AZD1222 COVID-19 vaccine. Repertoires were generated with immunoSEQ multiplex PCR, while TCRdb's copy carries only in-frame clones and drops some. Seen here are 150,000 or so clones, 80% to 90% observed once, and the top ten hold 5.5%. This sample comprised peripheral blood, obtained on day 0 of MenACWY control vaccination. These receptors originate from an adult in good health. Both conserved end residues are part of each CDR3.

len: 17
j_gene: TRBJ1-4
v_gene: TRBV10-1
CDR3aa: CASSEFAARGTNEKLFF

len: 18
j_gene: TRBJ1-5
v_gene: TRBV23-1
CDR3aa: CASSPAQGTGGLNQPQHF

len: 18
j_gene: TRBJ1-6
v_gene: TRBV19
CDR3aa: CASSPRTGTSSYNSPLHF

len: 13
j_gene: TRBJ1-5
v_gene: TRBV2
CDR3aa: CASSTRSQQPQHF

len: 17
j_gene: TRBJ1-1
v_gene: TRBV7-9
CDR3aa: CASTKYPRGGRNTEAFF

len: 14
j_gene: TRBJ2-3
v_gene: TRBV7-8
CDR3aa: CASSAGTRTDTQYF

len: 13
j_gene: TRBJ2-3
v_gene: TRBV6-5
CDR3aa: CASIRLEQDTQYF

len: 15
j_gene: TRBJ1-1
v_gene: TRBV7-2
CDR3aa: CASRMAPQLYTEAFF

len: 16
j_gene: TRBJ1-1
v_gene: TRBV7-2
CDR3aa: CASSLVKWGVNTEAFF

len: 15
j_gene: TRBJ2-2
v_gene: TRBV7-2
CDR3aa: CASSSSALGWGELFF

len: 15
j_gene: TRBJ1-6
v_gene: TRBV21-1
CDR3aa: CASSNLEGTLSSLHF